This T cell receptor (beta chain) was sequenced during a study of blood T cell repertoires in COVID-19. Methods used by the authors: Quantification of nucleated cells was approximated via reference gene primer amplification. Sequenced by immunoSEQ multiplex PCR; TCRdb stores in-frame clones only, minus some. Clone size and the V and J calls come from that table; the DNA yielded D and trimming. The sample records some 31,000 clones, around 74% being singletons. Material: peripheral blood. The sequence was obtained from a woman in her 70s with active or convalescent COVID-19.

Written as DNA, the CDR3 is TGTGCCAGCAGTTACGACAGTAGGAGCAATCAGCCCCAGCATTTT. Translation: CASSYDSRSNQPQHF. The chain recombines TRBV6-2 or TRBV6-3 with TRBJ1-5; weak D call: TRBD1 (5 bases). V lost 2 bases, J lost 1 base, and 9 bases lay in between. From germline, CDR1 is MNHEY and CDR2 SVGEGT. The CDR3 contains 15 residues.